This entry concerns a single T cell receptor (beta chain). The data belong to a study of blood T cell repertoires in COVID-19. Looking at the study overall: COVID-19 samples collected from the United States, Italy and Spain covered acute and convalescent phases.

The V gene end was trimmed by 3 bases and the J gene end by 4 bases; junction bases not matched to a gene: 2. Germline V lookup: CDR1 SGDLS, CDR2 YYNGEE. The CDR3 is 15 residues long. The table came from immunoSEQ multiplex PCR; TCRdb's copy has only in-frame clones and leaves some out. The sample records around 340,000 clones, 75% to 90% being singletons. Sequencing was carried out using peripheral blood. This chain connects TRBV9 to TRBJ2-2, with 11 bases matching TRBD1. The receptor was derived from a woman aged 55-70 years with COVID-19, enrolled during active disease. This CDR3 is CASSGTGGVTGELFF. CDR3 in DNA: TGTGCCAGCAGCGGGACAGGGGGCGTCACCGGGGAGCTGTTTTTT.